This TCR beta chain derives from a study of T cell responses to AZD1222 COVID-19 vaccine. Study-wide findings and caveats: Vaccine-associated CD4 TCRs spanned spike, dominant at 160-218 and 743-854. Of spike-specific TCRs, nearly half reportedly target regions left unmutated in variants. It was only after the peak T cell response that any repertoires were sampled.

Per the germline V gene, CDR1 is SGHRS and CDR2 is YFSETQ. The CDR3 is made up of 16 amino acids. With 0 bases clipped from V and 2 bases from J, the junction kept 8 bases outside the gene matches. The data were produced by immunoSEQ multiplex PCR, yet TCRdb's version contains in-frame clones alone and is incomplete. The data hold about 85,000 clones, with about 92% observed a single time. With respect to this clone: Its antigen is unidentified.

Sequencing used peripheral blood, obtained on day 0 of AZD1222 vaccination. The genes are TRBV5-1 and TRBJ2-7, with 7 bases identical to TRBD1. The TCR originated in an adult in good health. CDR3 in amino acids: CASSLAGTVATYEQYF. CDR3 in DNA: TGCGCCAGCAGCTTGGCGGGGACAGTGGCAACCTACGAGCAGTACTTC.